Detailed here is one TCR beta chain. The data stem from a study of blood T cell repertoires in COVID-19. TCRdb's copy holds only in-frame clones and misses some; the assay was immunoSEQ multiplex PCR. The data hold around 330,000 clones, with 89% observed a single time. The CDR3 sequence is 15 residues long. Germline lookup yields CDR1 SQVTM and CDR2 ANQGSEA. With 7 bases removed from V and 7 bases from J, the gap between germline ends came to 23 bases. The sequenced sample was PBMCs or T cells enriched from blood (not recorded which). The chain combines TRBV29-1 with TRBJ2-1, with TRBD2 as a possible D gene (5 bases). The TCR comes from a man aged 55-75 years who had recovered from COVID-19. The DNA for the CDR3 is TGCAGCGCCCGATTCCGGGGTGGTAGTACTAATGAGCAGTTCTTC. Translation: CSARFRGGSTNEQFF.